The subject of this entry is one T cell receptor beta chain. Profiled with immunoSEQ multiplex PCR; TCRdb holds only in-frame clones, not every one. The table lists more than 250,000 clones, around 87% of them singletons. These data come from a study of blood T cell repertoires in COVID-19. This clonotype was obtained from a man between 18 and 35 years old with active or convalescent COVID-19. The sequenced sample consisted of peripheral blood.

The CDR3 loop reads CASSRGWTSGAYEQYF. The CDR3 bases are TGCGCCAGCAGCCGGGGATGGACTAGCGGGGCCTACGAGCAGTACTTC. This chain joins TRBV4-1 and TRBJ2-7; 12 bases fit TRBD2. V was clipped by 4 bases and J by 2 bases; unmatched bases: 6. Germline values: CDR1 MGHRA, CDR2 YSYEKL. This CDR3 contains 16 residues.